This is a list of T cell receptor beta chains from one sample in a study of PD-1 blockade in classical Hodgkin lymphoma. Clones were read by immunoSEQ multiplex PCR, and TCRdb kept only the in-frame ones, dropping some. The table has just under 20,000 clones, roughly 80% seen once; the top ten hold more than 2.5%. This specimen consisted of CD4+ T cells from blood, obtained before the fourth cycle of nivolumab. The receptors derive from a human donor with classical Hodgkin lymphoma. CDR3s include the opening cysteine and the closing phenylalanine or tryptophan. Fields, in order: J gene, clone size, D gene, V gene, CDR3 protein, CDR3 DNA. A D gene is named only where the DNA matches it firmly. Clone size, where shown, is once, few, many, or a class for clones that have expanded.

TRBJ1-5	-	-	TRBV28	CASSLGQPQHF	TGTGCCAGCAGTTTAGGTCAGCCCCAGCATTTT
TRBJ2-3	-	-	TRBV19	CASSIQGLGKDTQYF	TGTGCCAGTAGTATACAGGGGTTAGGGAAAGATACGCAGTATTTT
TRBJ1-1	few	TRBD1	TRBV6-5	CASRPRQGSTEAFF	TGTGCCAGCAGACCCCGACAGGGCTCCACTGAAGCTTTCTTT
TRBJ2-2	-	-	TRBV6-5	CASSYVGIPNTGELFF	TGTGCCAGCAGTTACGTTGGAATTCCGAACACCGGGGAGCTGTTTTTT
TRBJ2-7	-	-	TRBV7-2	CASSLGGAPYF	TGTGCCAGCAGCTTAGGGGGGGCCCCGTACTTC
TRBJ1-5	-	-	TRBV5-1	CASSLSVNGQPQHF	TGCGCCAGCAGCTTATCGGTTAATGGACAGCCCCAGCATTTT
TRBJ2-5	-	TRBD2	TRBV5-4	CASSLPPGTSGRILQTQYF	TGTGCCAGCAGCCTGCCCCCCGGGACTAGCGGGAGGATACTGCAGACCCAGTACTTC
TRBJ2-2	-	-	TRBV5-1	CASSLAAGGGELFF	TGCGCCAGCAGCTTGGCCGCGGGTGGCGGGGAGCTGTTTTTT
TRBJ1-2	-	-	TRBV28	CASETQGSYGYTF	TGTGCCAGTGAAACCCAGGGGAGCTATGGCTACACCTTC
TRBJ2-1	-	TRBD2	TRBV7-2	CASKTSGSDEQFF	TGTGCCAGCAAGACTAGCGGGAGTGATGAGCAGTTCTTC
TRBJ2-5	-	-	TRBV5-1	CASSFAETQYF	TGCGCCAGCAGCTTCGCAGAGACCCAGTACTTC